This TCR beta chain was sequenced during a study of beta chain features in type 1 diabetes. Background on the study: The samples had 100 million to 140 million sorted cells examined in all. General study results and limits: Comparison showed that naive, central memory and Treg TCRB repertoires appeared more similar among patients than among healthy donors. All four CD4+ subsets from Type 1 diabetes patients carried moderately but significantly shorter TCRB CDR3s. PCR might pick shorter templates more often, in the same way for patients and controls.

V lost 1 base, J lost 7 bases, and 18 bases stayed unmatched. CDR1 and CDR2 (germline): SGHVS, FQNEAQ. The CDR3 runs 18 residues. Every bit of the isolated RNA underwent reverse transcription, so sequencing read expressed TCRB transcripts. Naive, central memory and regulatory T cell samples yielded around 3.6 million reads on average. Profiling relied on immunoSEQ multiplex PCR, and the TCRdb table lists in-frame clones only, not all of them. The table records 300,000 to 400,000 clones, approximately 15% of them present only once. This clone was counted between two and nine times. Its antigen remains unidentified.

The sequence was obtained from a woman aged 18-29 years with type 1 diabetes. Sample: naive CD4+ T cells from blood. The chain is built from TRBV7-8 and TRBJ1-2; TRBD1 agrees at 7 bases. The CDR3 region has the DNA TGTGCCAGCAGCTTAGGAAGACAGGGTTTGAGGGATAACCCTGGCTACACCTTC. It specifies CASSLGRQGLRDNPGYTF.